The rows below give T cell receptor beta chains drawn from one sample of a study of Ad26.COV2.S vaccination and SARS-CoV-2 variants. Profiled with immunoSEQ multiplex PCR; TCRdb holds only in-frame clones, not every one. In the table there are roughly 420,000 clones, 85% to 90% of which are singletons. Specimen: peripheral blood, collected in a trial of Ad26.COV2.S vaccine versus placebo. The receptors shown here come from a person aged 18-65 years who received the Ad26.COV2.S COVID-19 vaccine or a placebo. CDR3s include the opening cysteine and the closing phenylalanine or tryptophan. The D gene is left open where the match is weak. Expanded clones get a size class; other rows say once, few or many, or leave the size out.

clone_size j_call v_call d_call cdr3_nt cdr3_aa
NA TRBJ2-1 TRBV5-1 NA TGCGCCAGCAGCTTGGAACAGGTCCTGATCAATGAGCAGTTCTTC CASSLEQVLINEQFF
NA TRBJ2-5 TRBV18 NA TGTGCCAGCTCTCGCGATCAAGAGACCCAGTACTTC CASSRDQETQYF
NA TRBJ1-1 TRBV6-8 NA TGTGCGAGCGAGGTGGGGAATCTGAACACTGAAGCTTTCTTT CASEVGNLNTEAFF
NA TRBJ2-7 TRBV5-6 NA TGTGCCAGCAGCTTGGTACGGGCAGGGCCTCAGCAGTACTTC CASSLVRAGPQQYF
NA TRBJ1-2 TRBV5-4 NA TGTGCCAGCAGGCCTAGACAGGAGAACTATGGCTACACCTTC CASRPRQENYGYTF
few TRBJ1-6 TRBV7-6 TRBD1 TGTGCCAGCAGCTTAGCCCCGTCGACAGGGGTTAATTCACCCCTCCACTTT CASSLAPSTGVNSPLHF
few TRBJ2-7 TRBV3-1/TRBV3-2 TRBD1 TGTGCCAGCACCGAAAGCGGACAGGGGACCCACGAGCAGTACTTC CASTESGQGTHEQYF
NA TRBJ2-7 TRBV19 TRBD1 TGTGCCAGTACCCCGGGACAGGCTACCTACGAGCAGTACTTC CASTPGQATYEQYF
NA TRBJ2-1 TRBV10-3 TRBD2 TGTGCCATCAGTACCCTGACTAGCGGGGACTACAATGAGCAGTTCTTC CAISTLTSGDYNEQFF
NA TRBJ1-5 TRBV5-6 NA TGTGCCAGCAGCAGACAACGGCAGCCCCAGCATTTT CASSRQRQPQHF
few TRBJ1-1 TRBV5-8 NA TGTGCCAGCAGCCTATGGACCTATGAGGACACTGAAGCTTTCTTT CASSLWTYEDTEAFF
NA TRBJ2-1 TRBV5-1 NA TGCGCCAGCAGCTTGGCGGGGACCGACGGTAACCCACTCTTC CASSLAGTDGNPLF
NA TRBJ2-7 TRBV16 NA TGTGCCAGCAGCCTCAGGGTCCAGAGCTCCTACGAGCAGTACTTC CASSLRVQSSYEQYF
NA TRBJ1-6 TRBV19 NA TGTGCCAGTAGTGGACACCTTAATAATTCACCCCTCCACTTT CASSGHLNNSPLHF
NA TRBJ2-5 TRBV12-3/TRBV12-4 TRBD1 TGTGCCAGCAGCGAGACAGGGCGGGAGACCCAGTACTTC CASSETGRETQYF
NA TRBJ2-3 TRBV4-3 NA TGCGCCAGCAGCCCCGGAGCAAGAGGCACAGATACGCAGTATTTT CASSPGARGTDTQYF
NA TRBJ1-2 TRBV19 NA TGTGCCAGTAGCATAGACGGAGTCTATGGCTACACCTTC CASSIDGVYGYTF
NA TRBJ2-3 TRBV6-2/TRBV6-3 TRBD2 TGTGCCAGCAGCCCCCTGACTAGCGGGCTGCGGACAGATACGCAGTATTTT CASSPLTSGLRTDTQYF
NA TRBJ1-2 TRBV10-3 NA TGTGCCATCAGTGACACAGGGATGGCGGATGGCTACACCTTC CAISDTGMADGYTF
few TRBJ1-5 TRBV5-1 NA TGCGCCAGCAGCTTGGAGAGGGGTCAGCCCCAGCATTTT CASSLERGQPQHF
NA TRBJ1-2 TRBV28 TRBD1 TGTGCCAGCAGTTTCTCGGGTCGGGACAGGGCCGATGGCTACACCTTC CASSFSGRDRADGYTF
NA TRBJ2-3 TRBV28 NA TGTGCCAGCAGCCAGCATTCCCTTCGGGATACGCAGTATTTT CASSQHSLRDTQYF
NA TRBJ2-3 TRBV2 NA TGTGCCAGCAGCGGGACTGTCACAGATACGCAGTATTTT CASSGTVTDTQYF
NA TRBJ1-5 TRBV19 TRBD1 TGTGCCAGTACCCTTGGGACAGGGGCAGGGCAGCCCCAGCATTTT CASTLGTGAGQPQHF
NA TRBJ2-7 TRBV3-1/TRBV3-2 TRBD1 TGTGCCAGCAGCCAAACCACAGGGGCCTCCTACGAGCAGTACTTC CASSQTTGASYEQYF
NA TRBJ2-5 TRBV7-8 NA TGTGCCAGCAGCCTAAAGCGGACCCAAGAGACCCAGTACTTC CASSLKRTQETQYF
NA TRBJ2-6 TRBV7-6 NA TGTGCCAGCAGCTTAGAAGTGGGGCCGGGATCAGGGGCCAACGTCCTGACTTTC CASSLEVGPGSGANVLTF
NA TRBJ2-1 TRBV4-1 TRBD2 TGCGCCAGCAGCCGGACTAGCGGGAGAGCAAATGAGCAGTTCTTC CASSRTSGRANEQFF
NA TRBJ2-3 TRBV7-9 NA TGTGCCAGCAGCTTAGCGCGCGGGATTAGCACAGATACGCAGTATTTT CASSLARGISTDTQYF
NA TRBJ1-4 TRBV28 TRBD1 TGTGCCAGCAGTTTCCAGGGACAGGGGAGAATAAAACTGTTTTTT CASSFQGQGRIKLFF
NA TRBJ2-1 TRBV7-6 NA TGTGCCAGCAGCCCCCTTGGGGGTGAGCAGTTCTTC CASSPLGGEQFF
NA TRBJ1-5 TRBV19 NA TGTGCCAGTAGTATTAACAGGGTTCGAGGTCAGCCCCAGCATTTT CASSINRVRGQPQHF
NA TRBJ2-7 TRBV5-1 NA TGCGCCAGCTGGTGGGGAGGAGGGACCTACGAGCAGTACTTC CASWWGGGTYEQYF
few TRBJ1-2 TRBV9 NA TGTGCCAGCAGCCCCCCGGGGGGGGGCTATGGCTACACCTTC CASSPPGGGYGYTF
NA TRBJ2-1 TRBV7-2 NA TGTGCCAGCAGCTTCCCGGGGCTAGTCCCGTTCTTC CASSFPGLVPFF
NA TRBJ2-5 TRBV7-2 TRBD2 TGTGCCAGCACTATAAGACCGGGGGGGGAGACCCAGTACTTC CASTIRPGGETQYF
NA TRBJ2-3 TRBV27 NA TGTGCCAGCAGTGCCGCGCAGGATACGCAGTATTTT CASSAAQDTQYF
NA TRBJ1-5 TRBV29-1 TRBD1 TGCAGCGTCGTTGGGACAGGGATGAATCAGCCCCAGCATTTT CSVVGTGMNQPQHF
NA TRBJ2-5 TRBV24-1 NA TGTGCCACCAGTGATGCTCTGGGGGCAGGGGCGGGAGAGACCCAGTACTTC CATSDALGAGAGETQYF
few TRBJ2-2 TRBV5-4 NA TGTGCCAGCAGCTCCGGGGGCGCAGGGGGATTCACCGGGGAGCTGTTTTTT CASSSGGAGGFTGELFF
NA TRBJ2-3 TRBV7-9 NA TGTGCCAGCAGCTTTAGGTGGGCAGATACGCAGTATTTT CASSFRWADTQYF
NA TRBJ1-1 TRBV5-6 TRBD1 TGTGCCAGCAGCCTGGACAGGGTAGAAACTGAAGCTTTCTTT CASSLDRVETEAFF
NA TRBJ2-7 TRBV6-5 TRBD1 TGTGCCAGCAGTCCCCGGGACAGCTACTACGAGCAGTACTTC CASSPRDSYYEQYF
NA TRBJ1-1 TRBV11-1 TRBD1 TGTGCCAGCAGCCAGCGACAGGGGGGGAACACTGAAGCTTTCTTT CASSQRQGGNTEAFF
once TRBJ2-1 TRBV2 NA TGTGCCAGCCGGAGGGACAGATACAATGAGCAGTTCTTC CASRRDRYNEQFF
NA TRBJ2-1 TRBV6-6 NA TGTGCCAGCAGTTATACCTCTACCTACAATGAGCAGTTCTTC CASSYTSTYNEQFF
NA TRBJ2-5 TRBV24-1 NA TGTGCCACCAGTGACCCCCCGGGATCAAAAGAGACCCAGTACTTC CATSDPPGSKETQYF
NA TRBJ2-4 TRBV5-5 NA TGTGCCAGCAGCTTGGAGCGTTGGCTAGACATTCAGTACTTC CASSLERWLDIQYF
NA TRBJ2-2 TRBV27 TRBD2 TGTGCCAGCAGTTTCGGTGGGAGGGACACCGGGGAGCTGTTTTTT CASSFGGRDTGELFF
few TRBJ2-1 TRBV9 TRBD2 TGTGCCAGCAGCGATCTAGCGGGAGGGGCGGGTGAGCAGTTCTTC CASSDLAGGAGEQFF
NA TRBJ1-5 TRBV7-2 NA TGTGCCAGCAGCTTAGGGGGGACTAATCAGCCCCAGCATTTT CASSLGGTNQPQHF
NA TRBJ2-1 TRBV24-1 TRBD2 TGTGCCACCAGTGACCTGGGACTAGCCGTCAATGAGCAGTTCTTC CATSDLGLAVNEQFF
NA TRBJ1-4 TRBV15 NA TGTGCCACCAGGCAGCAGACTAATGAAAAACTGTTTTTT CATRQQTNEKLFF
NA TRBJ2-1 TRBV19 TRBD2 TGTGCCAGTAGTACCCTAGCGGGGGGGGTAATTCTGAGCTCCTACAATGAGCAGTTCTTC CASSTLAGGVILSSYNEQFF
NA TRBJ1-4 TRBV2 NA TGTGCCAGCAAGGCGGAATCGGAAAAACTGTTTTTT CASKAESEKLFF
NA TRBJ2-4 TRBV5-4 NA TGTGCCAGCAGCTTGGAGGGGACACCGGGACTGTACTTC CASSLEGTPGLYF
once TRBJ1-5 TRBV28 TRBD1 TGTGCCAGCAGTTTACCAGGGGGCTTACAGCCCCAGCATTTT CASSLPGGLQPQHF
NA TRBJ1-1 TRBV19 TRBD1 TGTGCCAGTAGTACCGAATCTTGGACAGGGAGGAACACTGAAGCTTTCTTT CASSTESWTGRNTEAFF
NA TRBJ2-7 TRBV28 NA TGTGCCAGCAGCGGAGCGAGTGCCTACGAGCAGTACTTC CASSGASAYEQYF